The sequence of this TCR beta chain was determined in a study of lymphopenia after photon versus proton radiotherapy. Details on this clone: Its antigen is not identified.

TCRdb's table, derived via immunoSEQ multiplex PCR, lists solely in-frame clones and lacks some. The table has approximately 65,000 clones, about 85% seen once. Whole-study results and caveats: Under photons, naive T cells and diversity fell while effector/memory populations rose. Oligoclonal CD8+ Temra expansion after nadir drove photon patients' diversity drop. Only patients who died were analyzed for survival; proton advantage is unproven.

V was shortened by 6 bases and J by 6 bases, with 20 bases between the two germline ends. The germline V gene has CDR1 MDHEN and CDR2 SYDVKM. The CDR3 is 15 amino acids. The receptor's source is a man older than 75 with esophageal cancer. This sample comprised peripheral blood, obtained from a patient treated with proton-based radiotherapy. The rearrangement uses TRBV28 and TRBJ1-2; TRBD1 is a possible D gene (5 bases). The chain's CDR3 is CASRMGGGRWDGYTF. DNA for the CDR3: TGTGCCAGCAGGATGGGTGGGGGTAGATGGGATGGCTACACCTTC.